A single sample gave rise to the 10 T cell receptor beta chains below, sequenced in a study of cytomegalovirus exposure and HLA in healthy donors. PCR used 60 Vbeta primers and 13 Jbeta primers. Assay: immunoSEQ multiplex PCR; the TCRdb copy retains only in-frame clones and omits some. The sample lists 130,000 or so clones, approximately 78% occurring once. Sequenced material: PBMCs. These receptors originate from a young man in good health and CMV-seropositive.

CDR3 coding DNA: TGTGCCAGCAGCTTTGGTCACAGGGGGGAGGATGGCTACACCTTC. Residues: CASSFGHRGEDGYTF. This rearrangement joins TRBV5-5 to TRBJ1-2; TRBD1 agrees at 8 bases. The ends lost 2 bases at V and 6 bases at J; junction bases unmatched: 9. Germline loops: CDR1 SGHKS, CDR2 YYEKEE (reference sequence). The CDR3 has 15 residues.

This clone showed up just a few times. This chain links TRBV6-5 with TRBJ2-5; D unclear. Germline CDR1 is MNHEY and CDR2 is SVGAGI. Trimming removed 0 bases at V and 2 bases at J, with 7 bases between. The CDR3 has 14 residues. The CDR3 here is CASSYSIVQETQYF. CDR3 nucleotide sequence: TGTGCCAGCAGTTACTCTATAGTACAAGAGACCCAGTACTTC.

The J gene is TRBJ2-7, the V gene TRBV5-1; TRBD1 agrees at 9 bases. Per the germline V gene, CDR1 is SGHRS and CDR2 is YFSETQ. After removal of 4 bases from V and 4 bases from J, the junction contained 9 bases not matched to a gene. This CDR3 has 15 amino acids. Here the CDR3 DNA reads TGCGCCAGCAGCCAAGGGGGACAGGGCGGTTACGAGCAGTACTTC. Protein product: CASSQGGQGGYEQYF.

The chain recombines TRBV18 with TRBJ2-2; 15 nucleotides align to TRBD2. Germline CDR1 is KGHSH and CDR2 is LQKENI. The J segment lost 6 bases and the V segment lost 3 bases, leaving 5 bases of the junction unmatched. The CDR3 has 17 residues. CDR3 region: CASSPKGLAGGAGELFF. The DNA of the CDR3 is TGTGCCAGCTCACCTAAGGGACTAGCGGGAGGCGCCGGGGAGCTGTTTTTT.

The J gene is TRBJ1-2, the V gene TRBV18; TRBD1 is a possible D gene (6 bases). The CDR3 covers 16 residues. The germline V gene encodes CDR1 KGHSH and CDR2 LQKENI. Trimming pared 3 bases from V and 0 bases from J, leaving 14 bases between. CDR3 region: CASSPDSMTPNYGYTF. Written as DNA, the CDR3 is TGTGCCAGCTCACCGGACAGTATGACCCCTAACTATGGCTACACCTTC.

The chain has TRBV30 and TRBJ1-2, with 7 nucleotides matching TRBD1. Per the germline V gene, CDR1 is GTSNPN and CDR2 is SVGIG (reference sequence). Unmatched junction bases numbered 4, after V lost 5 bases and J lost 1 base. The CDR3 totals 13 residues. Here the CDR3 reads CAWDRAINYGYTF. Here the CDR3 DNA reads TGTGCCTGGGACAGGGCTATTAACTATGGCTACACCTTC.

J is TRBJ2-7 and V is TRBV10-2; 8 nucleotides match TRBD1. With 2 bases clipped from V and 2 bases from J, the junction kept 11 bases outside the gene matches. Germline values: CDR1 WSHSY, CDR2 SAAADI. CDR3 size: 17 residues. CDR3 DNA: TGCGCCAGCAGTGAGCTGATGTGGACAGGGAATACCTACGAGCAGTACTTC. Its protein product is CASSELMWTGNTYEQYF.

In this sample, this clone turned up a few times. The rearrangement links TRBV27 to TRBJ1-2, with D unresolved. Germline CDR1 MNHEY, CDR2 SMNVEV (reference sequence). V was shortened by 6 bases and J by 1 base, with 9 bases between the two germline ends. CDR3 size: 13 residues. This chain's CDR3 is CASSPTGNYGYTF. Written as DNA, the CDR3 is TGTGCCAGCAGCCCAACGGGTAACTATGGCTACACCTTC.

The rearrangement joins TRBV10-3 to TRBJ2-6; 7 positions agree with TRBD1. The CDR3 spans 18 residues. CDR1 and CDR2 from the germline V gene are ENHRY and SYGVKD. Losses at the gene ends were 3 bases for V and 0 bases for J; bases not matched to a gene: 8. CDR3 region: CAISDPDRFGSGANVLTF. The CDR3 nucleotides read TGTGCCATCAGTGACCCGGACAGGTTTGGCTCTGGGGCCAACGTCCTGACTTTC.

V gene TRBV28 combines with J gene TRBJ2-3; 9 bases are a match to TRBD1. CDR3 length equals 16 residues. CDR1 MDHEN and CDR2 SYDVKM come from the germline V gene. V was clipped by 5 bases and J by 5 bases; unmatched bases: 11. CDR3 in DNA: TGTGCCAGCAGTCCCACCCGGACAGGGGAAGGAGATACGCAGTATTTT. It yields the protein CASSPTRTGEGDTQYF.